This is a list of T cell receptor beta chains from one sample in a study of blood T cell repertoires in COVID-19. The data were produced by immunoSEQ multiplex PCR, yet TCRdb's version contains in-frame clones alone and is incomplete. The sample carries 200,000 to 250,000 clones, roughly 84% recorded once. Sequencing was carried out using PBMCs or T cells enriched from blood (not recorded which). These receptors came from a woman between 40 and 55 years old who had recovered from COVID-19. Both conserved end residues are part of each CDR3. A D gene is named only where the DNA matches it firmly. Size tells how often a clone was seen (once, few, many) or the class of an expanded clone, and some rows leave it out.

>TRBV4-2|TRBJ2-2|NA|NA
CASSQGGRGTGELFF
TGTGCCAGCAGCCAAGGAGGTCGGGGCACCGGGGAGCTGTTTTTT
>TRBV29-1|TRBJ1-2|NA|NA
CSVGLYGLGANYGYTF
TGCAGCGTCGGCTTATATGGACTGGGAGCTAACTATGGCTACACCTTC
>TRBV28|TRBJ2-2|NA|NA
CASSLAGGRDTGELFF
TGTGCCAGCAGCTTGGCCGGGGGGCGCGACACCGGGGAGCTGTTTTTT
>TRBV30|TRBJ2-3|TRBD2|many
CAWSVRTSGRGDTQYF
TGTGCCTGGAGTGTTCGGACTAGCGGGAGGGGGGATACGCAGTATTTT
>TRBV24-1|TRBJ2-3|NA|NA
CAAGGGLSPTDTQYF
TGTGCCGCCGGAGGCGGGCTATCTCCCACAGATACGCAGTATTTT
>TRBV4-3|TRBJ1-2|NA|NA
CASSRDGGTYGYTF
TGCGCCAGCAGCCGGGACGGAGGGACGTATGGCTACACCTTC
>TRBV5-1|TRBJ2-2|NA|few
CASSLVSGPTGELFF
TGCGCCAGCAGCTTGGTCAGCGGACCCACCGGGGAGCTGTTTTTT
>TRBV19|TRBJ2-2|TRBD1|NA
CASSRDRGLDGELFF
TGTGCCAGTAGTCGGGACAGGGGGCTGGACGGGGAGCTGTTTTTT
>TRBV29-1|TRBJ2-3|NA|NA
CSVVTGTVTDTQYF
TGCAGCGTAGTAACCGGGACTGTCACAGATACGCAGTATTTT
>TRBV4-1|TRBJ2-3|TRBD2|NA
CASSQLPGLAASTDTQYF
TGCGCCAGCAGCCAATTACCGGGACTAGCGGCTAGCACAGATACGCAGTATTTT
>TRBV28|TRBJ1-6|TRBD1|few
CASRYGDRGGSPLHF
TGTGCCAGCAGATACGGGGACAGGGGGGGTTCACCCCTCCACTTT
>TRBV28|TRBJ1-6|TRBD1|NA
CASSHQGASGGSPLHF
TGTGCCAGCAGTCATCAGGGGGCTTCGGGGGGTTCACCCCTCCACTTT
>TRBV28|TRBJ1-5|TRBD1|once
CASSPLAPQGINQPQHF
TGTGCCAGCTCCCCCTTAGCTCCACAGGGGATCAATCAGCCCCAGCATTTT
>TRBV18|TRBJ2-2|TRBD2|NA
CASSATSGRGSGELFF
TGTGCCAGCTCGGCTACTAGCGGGAGAGGGTCCGGGGAGCTGTTTTTT
>TRBV5-1|TRBJ1-2|NA|NA
CASSGGREAYGYTF
TGCGCCAGCAGCGGAGGCAGGGAGGCCTATGGCTACACCTTC
>TRBV9|TRBJ2-3|NA|NA
CASSVVTDTQYF
TGTGCCAGCAGCGTAGTAACAGATACGCAGTATTTT
>TRBV2|TRBJ1-2|NA|NA
CASSFQGPNYGYTF
TGTGCCAGCAGTTTCCAGGGGCCTAACTATGGCTACACCTTC
>TRBV9|TRBJ1-2|NA|few
CASSAGYYGYTF
TGTGCCAGCAGCGCAGGGTACTATGGCTACACCTTC
>TRBV4-1|TRBJ1-2|NA|few
CASSQEMGAQNYGYTF
TGCGCCAGCAGCCAAGAAATGGGAGCACAGAACTATGGCTACACCTTC
>TRBV28|TRBJ1-2|TRBD1|once
CASSSQTGGWRGYTF
TGTGCCAGCAGTTCTCAGACAGGGGGCTGGCGTGGCTACACCTTC
>TRBV2|TRBJ1-1|TRBD1|NA
CASRLLALRDSSKAFF
TGTGCCAGCAGGCTCCTTGCCCTTAGGGACAGCTCCAAAGCTTTCTTT
>TRBV4-1|TRBJ2-1|TRBD2|NA
CASSQSAGVVSYNEQFF
TGCGCCAGCAGCCAATCGGCGGGGGTGGTTTCCTACAATGAGCAGTTCTTC
>TRBV7-2|TRBJ1-2|NA|once
CASSWGRDYYGYTF
TGTGCCAGCAGTTGGGGCAGGGACTACTATGGCTACACCTTC
>TRBV5-1|TRBJ1-2|NA|NA
CASSLEQGGGYGYTF
TGCGCCAGCAGCTTGGAGCAGGGAGGAGGCTATGGCTACACCTTC
>TRBV27|TRBJ1-2|TRBD1|NA
CASSLGQGAGYGYTF
TGTGCCAGCAGTTTAGGACAGGGGGCAGGCTATGGCTACACCTTC
>TRBV28|TRBJ2-5|NA|NA
CASSFERGATEGAQYF
TGTGCCAGCAGTTTCGAACGGGGGGCGACTGAGGGTGCCCAGTACTTC
>TRBV5-1|TRBJ2-7|TRBD1|NA
CASSSDRTRYEQYF
TGCGCCAGCAGCTCGGACAGGACCCGGTACGAGCAGTACTTC
>TRBV10-3|TRBJ1-5|NA|NA
CATRTADSNQPQHF
TGTGCCACCCGAACAGCGGATAGCAATCAGCCCCAGCATTTT
>TRBV2|TRBJ2-7|NA|NA
CASSLPPTGSYEQYF
TGTGCCAGCAGTTTACCCCCGACAGGCTCCTACGAGCAGTACTTC